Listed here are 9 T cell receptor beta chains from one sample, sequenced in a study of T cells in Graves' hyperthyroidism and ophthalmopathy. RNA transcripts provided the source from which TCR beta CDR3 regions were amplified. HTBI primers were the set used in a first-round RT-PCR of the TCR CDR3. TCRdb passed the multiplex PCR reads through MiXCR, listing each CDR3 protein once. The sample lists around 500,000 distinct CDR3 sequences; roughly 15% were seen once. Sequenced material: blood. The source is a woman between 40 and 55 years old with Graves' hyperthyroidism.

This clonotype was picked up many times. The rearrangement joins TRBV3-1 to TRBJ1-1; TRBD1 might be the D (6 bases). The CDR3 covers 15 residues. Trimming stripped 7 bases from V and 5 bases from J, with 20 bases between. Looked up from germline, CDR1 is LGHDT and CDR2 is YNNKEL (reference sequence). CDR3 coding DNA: TGTGCCAGCAATTTAGGGGCGGCCAGGGGAACTGAAGCTTTCTTT. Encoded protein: CASNLGAARGTEAFF.

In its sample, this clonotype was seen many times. The CDR3 region has the DNA TGTGCCAGCAGGCGTACTAGCGACAACTACAATGAGCAGTTCTTC. It encodes CASRRTSDNYNEQFF. J is TRBJ2-1 and V is TRBV7-3; TRBD2 matches at 7 bases. The V gene end was trimmed by 6 bases and the J gene end by 3 bases; junction bases not matched to a gene: 8. This CDR3 has 15 amino acids. The germline V gene has CDR1 SGHTA and CDR2 FQGTGA.

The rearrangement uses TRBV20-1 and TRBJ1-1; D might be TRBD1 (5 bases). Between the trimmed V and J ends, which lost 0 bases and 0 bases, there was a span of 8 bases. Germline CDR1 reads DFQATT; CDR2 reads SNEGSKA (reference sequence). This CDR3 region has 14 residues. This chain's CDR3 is CSARDRTLNTEAFF. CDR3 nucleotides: TGCAGTGCTAGAGATAGGACATTGAACACTGAAGCTTTCTTT.

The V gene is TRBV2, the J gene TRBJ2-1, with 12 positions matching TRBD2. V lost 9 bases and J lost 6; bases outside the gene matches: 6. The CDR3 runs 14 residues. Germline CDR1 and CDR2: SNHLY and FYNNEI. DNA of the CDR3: TGTGCCAGTCGACTAGCGGGAGCTGGCAATGAGCAGTTCTTC. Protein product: CASRLAGAGNEQFF.

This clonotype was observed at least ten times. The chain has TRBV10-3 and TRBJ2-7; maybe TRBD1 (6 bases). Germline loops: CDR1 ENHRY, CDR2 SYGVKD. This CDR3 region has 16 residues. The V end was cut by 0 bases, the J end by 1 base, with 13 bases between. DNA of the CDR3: TGTGCCATCAGTGAGTCAACAGGGTTCGCGTCCTACGAGCAGTACTTC. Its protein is CAISESTGFASYEQYF.

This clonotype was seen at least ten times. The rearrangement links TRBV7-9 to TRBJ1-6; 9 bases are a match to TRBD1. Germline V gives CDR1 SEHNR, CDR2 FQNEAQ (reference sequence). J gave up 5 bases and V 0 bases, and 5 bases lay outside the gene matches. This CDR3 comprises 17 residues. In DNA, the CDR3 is TGTGCCAGCAGCTTAGCCCGGACAGGGGACGATAATTCACCCCTCCACTTT. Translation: CASSLARTGDDNSPLHF.

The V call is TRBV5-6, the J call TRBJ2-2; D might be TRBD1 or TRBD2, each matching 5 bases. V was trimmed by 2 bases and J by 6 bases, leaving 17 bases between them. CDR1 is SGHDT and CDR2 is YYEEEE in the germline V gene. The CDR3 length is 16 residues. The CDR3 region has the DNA TGTGCCAGCAGCTTTTCGCAGGGAGTAGACCCCGGGGAGCTGTTTTTT. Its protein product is CASSFSQGVDPGELFF.

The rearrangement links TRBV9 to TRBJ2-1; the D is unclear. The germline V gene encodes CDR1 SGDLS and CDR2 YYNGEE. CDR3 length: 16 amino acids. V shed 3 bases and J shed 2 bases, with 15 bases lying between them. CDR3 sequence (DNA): TGTGCCAGCAGCGAACTAAAGACAAGTACCTACAATGAGCAGTTCTTC. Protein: CASSELKTSTYNEQFF.

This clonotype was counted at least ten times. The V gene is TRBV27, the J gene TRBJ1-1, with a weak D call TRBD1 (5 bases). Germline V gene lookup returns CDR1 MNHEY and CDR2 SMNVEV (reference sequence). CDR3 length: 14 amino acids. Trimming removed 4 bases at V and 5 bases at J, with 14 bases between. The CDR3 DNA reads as TGTGCCAGCAGTTGGGGAGGGGTTGGAACTGAAGCTTTCTTT. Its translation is CASSWGGVGTEAFF.